The 30 T cell receptor beta chains below were found in one sample sequenced in a study of T cells in Graves' hyperthyroidism and ophthalmopathy. TCR beta CDR3 sequences were amplified from RNA transcripts. In the first-round RT-PCR of the TCR CDR3, the HTBI primer set was used. MiXCR was run by TCRdb on the multiplex PCR reads, yielding one entry per CDR3 protein. The data hold about 600,000 distinct CDR3 sequences, with approximately 15% observed a single time. Sequencing was performed on blood. Receptors originate from a middle-aged woman with Graves' ophthalmopathy.

This clonotype was counted at least ten times. The J gene is TRBJ2-1, the V gene TRBV13; possible D gene TRBD1, 6 bases. Germline CDR1 and CDR2: PRHDT and FYEKMQ (reference sequence). The ends were cut back, 5 bases at V and 6 bases at J, with 14 bases in the middle. This CDR3 is built from 14 residues. The CDR3 DNA reads as TGTGCCAGCAGCCCAGAGGGCAGGGGCAATGAGCAGTTCTTC. This encodes CASSPEGRGNEQFF. The full variable domain, its missing parts supplied by reference TRBV13 and TRBJ2-1, is AAGVIQSPRHLIKEKRETATLKCYPIPRHDTVYWYQQGPGQDPQFLISFYEKMQSDKGSIPDRFSAQQFSDYHSELNMSSLELGDSALYFCASSPEGRGNEQFFGPGTRLTVL.

This clonotype was seen many times. This chain connects TRBV30 to TRBJ2-1; D is possibly TRBD1 (5 bases). The CDR3 has 15 amino acids. V gave up 4 bases and J gave up 0 bases, with 13 bases separating them. CDR1 and CDR2 from the germline V gene are GTSNPN and SVGIG (reference sequence). CDR3 region: CAWIPRQSSYNEQFF. The CDR3 coding sequence is TGTGCCTGGATCCCCCGACAGAGCTCCTACAATGAGCAGTTCTTC.

DNA of the CDR3: TGCGCCAGCAGTTGGATAAGCTCGAGATCCACTGAAGCTTTCTTT. This encodes CASSWISSRSTEAFF. The V and J genes are TRBV5-1 and TRBJ1-1; no clear D gene. Trimming stripped 5 bases from V and 4 bases from J, with 18 bases between. The CDR3 is made up of 15 amino acids. Germline CDR1 SGHRS, CDR2 YFSETQ.

This clonotype occurred many times. The rearrangement links TRBV2 to TRBJ2-7; a possible D gene is TRBD2 (5 bases). The germline gives CDR1 SNHLY, CDR2 FYNNEI. V gave up 0 bases and J gave up 6 bases, with 12 bases separating them. The CDR3 consists of 14 residues. CDR3 in amino acids: CASSEAMAGLEQYF. CDR3 coding DNA: TGTGCCAGCAGTGAAGCGATGGCGGGCCTCGAGCAGTACTTC.

This clonotype was seen more than once but under ten times. The gene calls are TRBV30 and TRBJ2-5, with D possibly TRBD1 on 5 matching bases. The CDR3 length is 13 residues. Trimming stripped 2 bases from V and 0 bases from J, with 7 bases between. The germline gives CDR1 GTSNPN, CDR2 SVGIG (reference sequence). CDR3 protein: CAWSWTNQETQYF. The DNA for the CDR3 is TGTGCCTGGAGTTGGACAAACCAAGAGACCCAGTACTTC.

This clonotype was counted at least ten times. This sequence joins TRBV30 and TRBJ1-2; D gene uncertain. Trimming shortened V by 1 base and J by 3 bases, and 12 bases separated the two germline ends. This CDR3 comprises 14 residues. Germline CDR1 is GTSNPN and CDR2 is SVGIG (reference sequence). This CDR3 reads CAWSAPATDYGYTF. CDR3 nucleotides: TGTGCCTGGAGTGCTCCCGCGACGGACTATGGCTACACCTTC.

This clonotype was recorded at least ten times. The chain uses TRBV6-5 and TRBJ2-6; D possibly corresponds to TRBD2 (5 bases). Germline loops: CDR1 MNHEY, CDR2 SVGAGI. The V end lost 4 bases, the J end lost 0 bases, and 19 bases lay between the germline ends. The CDR3 consists of 19 residues. CDR3 DNA: TGTGCCAGCAGTTTCGCCACTTGGACGGGGAGCTCTGGGGCCAACGTCCTGACTTTC. As protein: CASSFATWTGSSGANVLTF.

This clonotype was seen just once. V usage is TRBV6-1 and J usage is TRBJ2-3; unclear D gene. Germline V lookup: CDR1 MNHNS, CDR2 SASEGT. Between the trimmed V and J ends, which lost 6 bases and 1 base, there was a span of 8 bases. The CDR3 totals 13 residues. Here the CDR3 DNA reads TGTGCCAGCAGGCCCCTGGGCACAGATACGCAGTATTTT. As protein: CASRPLGTDTQYF.

This clonotype appeared a few times. The chain has TRBV20-1 and TRBJ1-1, with TRBD1 identical over 10 bases. From germline, CDR1 is DFQATT and CDR2 SNEGSKA (reference sequence). Germline trimming cut 6 bases from V and 7 bases from J; bases unmatched to any gene: 5. The CDR3 is 12 amino acids. The CDR3 nucleotides read TGCAGTGCGAGGACAGGGGGAGTTGAAGCTTTCTTT. Encoded protein: CSARTGGVEAFF.

This clonotype was detected only a few times. The rearrangement uses TRBV29-1 and TRBJ1-4; perhaps TRBD1 as D (6 bases). CDR1 SQVTM and CDR2 ANQGSEA come from the germline V gene. This CDR3 is built from 12 residues. V was clipped by 4 bases and J by 6 bases, with 9 bases between them. CDR3 region: CSVGGGYEKLFF. The CDR3 DNA is TGCAGCGTTGGAGGGGGTTATGAAAAACTGTTTTTT.

In this sample, this clonotype turned up many times. This chain joins TRBV11-2 and TRBJ2-1, with TRBD1 matching over 10 bases. The J segment lost 7 bases and the V segment lost 5 bases, leaving 5 bases of the junction unmatched. CDR3 length: 14 residues. CDR1 is SGHAT and CDR2 is FQNNGV in the germline V gene. This CDR3 is CASSPWTGGNEQFF. CDR3 sequence (DNA): TGTGCCAGCAGCCCCTGGACAGGGGGGAATGAGCAGTTCTTC.

As to this clonotype: The junction does not match germline at one end; this may be a read error. The V call is TRBV5-1, the J call TRBJ1-5; D ambiguous. Germline V CDR1 and CDR2: SGHRS, YFSETQ. The CDR3 runs to 14 residues. The CDR3 sequence is CASSRTDTNQPQHF. The CDR3 DNA sequence: TGTGCCAGCAGCCGGACCGACACCAATCAGCCCCAGCATTTT.

V gene TRBV18 combines with J gene TRBJ2-1, with D maybe TRBD2 (6 bases). V was cut by 3 bases and J by 7 bases, with 13 bases left in between. The CDR3 contains 14 residues. Germline CDR1 KGHSH, CDR2 LQKENI. The CDR3 nucleotides read TGTGCCAGCTCACCCCCGGGACTCCGAAATGAGCAGTTCTTC. It yields the protein CASSPPGLRNEQFF.

This clonotype has a count of ten or more. The chain combines TRBV20-1 with TRBJ2-1, with 7 bases aligning to TRBD2. The CDR3 has 12 residues. Germline V gene lookup returns CDR1 DFQATT and CDR2 SNEGSKA (reference sequence). V lost 5 bases to trimming and J lost 9 bases; unmatched junction nucleotides: 7. CDR3 DNA: TGCAGTGCTGGGAGGGATAACAGTGAGCAGTTCTTC. Translation: CSAGRDNSEQFF.

This clonotype was seen more than once but under ten times. The chain has TRBV5-1 and TRBJ2-2; no clear D gene. Germline-derived CDR1 and CDR2 are SGHRS and YFSETQ. The CDR3 covers 12 residues. V gave up 6 bases and J gave up 7 bases, with 10 bases separating them. Here the CDR3 DNA reads TGCGCCAGCAACTCCGAAGGCGGGGAGCTGTTTTTT. Residues: CASNSEGGELFF.

Ten or more counts support this clonotype. The chain recombines TRBV7-6 with TRBJ2-7; 9 bases match TRBD1. V shed 0 bases, J shed 3 bases, and the junction held 6 bases outside the gene matches. Germline CDR1 is SGHVS and CDR2 is FNYEAQ. The CDR3 covers 16 residues. The CDR3 DNA follows: TGTGCCAGCAGCTTAGCGGGACAGGGCAACATCTACGAGCAGTACTTC. This sequence encodes CASSLAGQGNIYEQYF.

The rearrangement links TRBV2 to TRBJ1-6; the D gene is possibly TRBD1 (5 bases). CDR3 length equals 16 residues. CDR1 and CDR2 from the germline V gene are SNHLY and FYNNEI. V was cut by 6 bases and J by 0 bases, with 12 bases left in between. CDR3 sequence reads: CASSNAGSSYNSPLHF. The CDR3, as DNA: TGTGCCAGCAGCAATGCAGGGAGCTCCTATAATTCACCCCTCCACTTT.

This clonotype was recorded many times. The rearrangement links TRBV20-1 to TRBJ2-7; 13 nucleotides align to TRBD2. The CDR3 is 14 residues long. The V gene end was trimmed by 5 bases and the J gene end by 1 base; junction bases not matched to a gene: 2. The germline V gene has CDR1 DFQATT and CDR2 SNEGSKA (reference sequence). Written as DNA, the CDR3 is TGCAGTGCTCTGACTAGCGGGGGGTCCTACGAGCAGTACTTC. This codes for CSALTSGGSYEQYF.

The chain combines TRBV20-1 with TRBJ1-2; 7 bases fit TRBD1. Unmatched junction bases numbered 5, after V lost 2 bases and J lost 8 bases. Germline assignment: CDR1 DFQATT and CDR2 SNEGSKA (reference sequence). The CDR3 totals 12 residues. CDR3 loop: CSARKGAGGYTF. DNA of the CDR3: TGCAGTGCTAGAAAGGGGGCGGGCGGCTACACCTTC.

This clonotype was counted ten times or more. V and J are TRBV19 and TRBJ1-1; the D gene is possibly TRBD1 (6 bases). This CDR3 is 15 amino acids long. CDR1 LNHDA and CDR2 SQIVND come from the germline V gene (reference sequence). Trimming took 5 bases from V and 3 from J, leaving 16 bases between them. The CDR3 here is CASSDRGGKYTEAFF. The CDR3 nucleotides are TGTGCCAGTAGTGACCGAGGGGGGAAGTACACTGAAGCTTTCTTT.

The J gene is TRBJ2-3, the V gene TRBV7-2; 10 positions agree with TRBD1. Germline values: CDR1 SGHTA, CDR2 FQGNSA. V was clipped by 5 bases and J by 4 bases; unmatched bases: 6. CDR3 size: 15 residues. The CDR3 protein is CASSKRQGAADTQYF. The CDR3 coding sequence is TGTGCCAGCAGCAAAAGACAGGGGGCTGCAGATACGCAGTATTTT. Full variable domain (outside the CDR3, taken from reference TRBV7-2 and TRBJ2-3): GAGVSQSPSNKVTEKGKDVELRCDPISGHTALYWYRQSLGQGLEFLIYFQGNSAPDKSGLPSDRFSAERTGGSVSTLTIQRTQQEDSAVYLCASSKRQGAADTQYFGPGTRLTVL.

This clonotype has just a few counts. The chain joins TRBV7-3 to TRBJ1-1, with a weak D call TRBD1 (5 bases). CDR3 length: 16 amino acids. The ends were cut back, 1 base at V and 5 bases at J, with 17 bases in the middle. Germline-derived CDR1 and CDR2 are SGHTA and FQGTGA. The CDR3 DNA reads TGTGCCAGCAGCTTAAATTCCTTCGGGGGGGGGACTGAAGCTTTCTTT. This translates into CASSLNSFGGGTEAFF.

This clonotype was counted between two and nine times. This chain connects TRBV5-1 to TRBJ1-1; TRBD1 is a possible D gene (5 bases). The length of the CDR3 is 15 residues. Trimming removed 0 bases at V and 2 bases at J, with 11 bases between. CDR1 SGHRS and CDR2 YFSETQ come from the germline V gene. The chain's CDR3 is CASSLATRGNTEAFF. Here the CDR3 DNA reads TGCGCCAGCAGCTTGGCCACGAGGGGAAACACTGAAGCTTTCTTT.

The chain employs TRBV10-2 and TRBJ2-3; D is unresolved. With 5 bases removed from V and 0 bases from J, the gap between germline ends came to 12 bases. Germline V gives CDR1 WSHSY, CDR2 SAAADI. The CDR3 has 15 residues. This CDR3 is CASSSRRSSTDTQYF. CDR3 coding DNA: TGCGCCAGCAGTTCGCGCCGGAGCAGCACAGATACGCAGTATTTT.

This clonotype was found many times. This chain links TRBV5-1 with TRBJ2-1, with 7 bases fitting TRBD1. CDR1 is SGHRS and CDR2 is YFSETQ in the germline V gene. The CDR3 extends over 15 amino acids. Trimming at V came to 3 bases and at J to 8 bases, leaving 11 bases not matched to a gene. This CDR3 is CASSSGTVVMDEQFF. In DNA, the CDR3 is TGCGCCAGCAGCTCCGGGACAGTGGTCATGGATGAGCAGTTCTTC. The full variable domain, completed using reference TRBV5-1 and TRBJ2-1, is KAGVTQTPRYLIKTRGQQVTLSCSPISGHRSVSWYQQTPGQGLQFLFEYFSETQRNKGNFPGRFSGRQFSNSRSEMNVSTLELGDSALYLCASSSGTVVMDEQFFGPGTRLTVL.

The gene calls are TRBV3-1 and TRBJ2-3; D is perhaps TRBD2 (6 bases). The germline V gene has CDR1 LGHDT and CDR2 YNNKEL (reference sequence). The CDR3 consists of 16 residues. Trimming removed 4 bases from V and 0 bases from J, with 14 bases in between. This chain's CDR3 is CASSPLGGVSTDTQYF. For the CDR3, the DNA is TGTGCCAGCAGCCCCCTCGGCGGGGTGAGCACAGATACGCAGTATTTT.

The sample holds many counts of this clonotype. The genes are TRBV30 and TRBJ2-7; 10 bases fit TRBD2. Germline CDR1 GTSNPN, CDR2 SVGIG (reference sequence). Trimming at V came to 3 bases and at J to 4 bases, leaving 9 bases not matched to a gene. This CDR3 has 15 amino acids. The CDR3 sequence is CAWSRPGLAIYEQYF. The DNA of the CDR3 is TGTGCCTGGAGCCGACCGGGACTAGCGATATACGAGCAGTACTTC. Full variable domain (remainder filled in from reference TRBV30 and TRBJ2-7): SQTIHQWPATLVQPVGSPLSLECTVEGTSNPNLYWYRQAAGRGLQLLFYSVGIGQISSEVPQNLSASRPQDRQFILSSKKLLLSDSGFYLCAWSRPGLAIYEQYFGPGTRLTVT.

The CDR3 loop is CSVVGIQSTDTQYF. The CDR3 DNA sequence: TGCAGCGTTGTAGGGATCCAAAGCACAGATACGCAGTATTTT. This sequence joins TRBV29-1 and TRBJ2-3, with D unresolved. Between the trimmed V and J ends, which lost 4 bases and 0 bases, there was a span of 11 bases. This CDR3 spans 14 amino acids. Per germline, CDR1 SQVTM and CDR2 ANQGSEA.

This clonotype has only a few counts. The rearrangement joins TRBV6-1 to TRBJ2-7, with 10 bases lining up with TRBD2. Germline V gene lookup returns CDR1 MNHNS and CDR2 SASEGT. The ends lost 6 bases at V and 2 bases at J; junction bases unmatched: 7. The CDR3 has 15 residues. In DNA, the CDR3 is TGTGCCAGCAGCCCCATAGCGGGGGGAACCTACGAGCAGTACTTC. Translated, it gives CASSPIAGGTYEQYF.

Ten or more counts support this clonotype. This chain connects TRBV2 to TRBJ2-2; D gene ambiguous. This CDR3 spans 14 amino acids. The V end lost 3 bases, the J end lost 3 bases, and 8 bases lay between the germline ends. Per the germline V gene, CDR1 is SNHLY and CDR2 is FYNNEI. CDR3 in DNA: TGTGCCAGCAGTGACCTTACAGACACCGGGGAGCTGTTTTTT. This translates into CASSDLTDTGELFF.